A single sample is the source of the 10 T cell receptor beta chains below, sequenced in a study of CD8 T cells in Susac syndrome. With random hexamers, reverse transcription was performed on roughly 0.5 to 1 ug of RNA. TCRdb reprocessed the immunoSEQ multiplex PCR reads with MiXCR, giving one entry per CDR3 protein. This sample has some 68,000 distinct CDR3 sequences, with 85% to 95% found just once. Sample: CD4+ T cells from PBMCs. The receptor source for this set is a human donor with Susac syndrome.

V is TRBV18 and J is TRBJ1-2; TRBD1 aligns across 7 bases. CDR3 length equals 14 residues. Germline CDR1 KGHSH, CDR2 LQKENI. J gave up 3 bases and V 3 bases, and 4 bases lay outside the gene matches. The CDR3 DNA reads TGTGCCAGCTCACCCCGGGACAGCGACTATGGCTACACCTTC. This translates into CASSPRDSDYGYTF.

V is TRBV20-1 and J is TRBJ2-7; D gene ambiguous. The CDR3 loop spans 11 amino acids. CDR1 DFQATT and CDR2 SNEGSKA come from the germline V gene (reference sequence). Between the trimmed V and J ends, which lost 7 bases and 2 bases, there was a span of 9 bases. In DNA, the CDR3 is TGCAGTGGGAGCGTGACCTACGAGCAGTACTTC. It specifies CSGSVTYEQYF.

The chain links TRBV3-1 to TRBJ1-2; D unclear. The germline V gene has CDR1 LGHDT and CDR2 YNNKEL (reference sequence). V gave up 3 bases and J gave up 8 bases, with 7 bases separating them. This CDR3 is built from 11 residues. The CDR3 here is CASSQGGGYTF. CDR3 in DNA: TGTGCCAGCAGCCAGGGAGGGGGCTACACCTTC.

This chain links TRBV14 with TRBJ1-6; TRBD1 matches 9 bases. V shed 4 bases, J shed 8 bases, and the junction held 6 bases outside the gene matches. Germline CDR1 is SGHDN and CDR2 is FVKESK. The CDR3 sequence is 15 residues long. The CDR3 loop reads CASSPPGTGYSPLHF. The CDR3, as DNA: TGTGCCAGCAGCCCACCAGGGACAGGGTATTCACCCCTCCACTTT.

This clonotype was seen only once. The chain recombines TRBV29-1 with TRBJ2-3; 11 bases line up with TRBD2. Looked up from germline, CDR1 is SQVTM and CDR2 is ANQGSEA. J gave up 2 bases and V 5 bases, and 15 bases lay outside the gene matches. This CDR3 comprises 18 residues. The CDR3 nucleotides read TGCAGCGTTTCCCTCAGTAGCGGGGGGGGCACCTACACAGATACGCAGTATTTT. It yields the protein CSVSLSSGGGTYTDTQYF.

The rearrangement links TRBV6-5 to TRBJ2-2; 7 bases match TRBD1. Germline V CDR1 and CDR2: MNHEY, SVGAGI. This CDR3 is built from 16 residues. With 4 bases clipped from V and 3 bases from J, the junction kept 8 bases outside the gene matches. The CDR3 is CASSFRGQRHTGELFF. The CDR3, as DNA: TGTGCCAGCAGTTTTAGGGGGCAGCGACACACCGGGGAGCTGTTTTTT.

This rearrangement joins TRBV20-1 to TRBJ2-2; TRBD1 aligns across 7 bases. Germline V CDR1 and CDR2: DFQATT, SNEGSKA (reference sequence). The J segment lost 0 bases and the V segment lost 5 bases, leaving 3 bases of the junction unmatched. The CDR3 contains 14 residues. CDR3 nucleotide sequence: TGCAGTGCTCCGGGACAGTCGAACACCGGGGAGCTGTTTTTT. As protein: CSAPGQSNTGELFF.

CDR3 protein: CASSLGTGQGKETQYF. The CDR3, as DNA: TGTGCCAGCAGTTTAGGGACGGGACAGGGGAAGGAGACCCAGTACTTC. V usage is TRBV12-3 or TRBV12-4 and J usage is TRBJ2-5; 10 nucleotides agree with TRBD1. The CDR3 runs 16 residues. The J segment lost 5 bases and the V segment lost 1 base, leaving 7 bases of the junction unmatched.

CDR3 sequence reads: CASSLGLYYGYTF. DNA for the CDR3: TGTGCCAGCAGCTTAGGACTGTACTATGGCTACACCTTC. J is TRBJ1-2 and V is TRBV7-9; D not resolved. The germline V and J ends were trimmed by 1 base and 3 bases, with 6 bases remaining between them. Germline CDR1 and CDR2: SEHNR and FQNEAQ (reference sequence). This CDR3 is built from 13 residues.

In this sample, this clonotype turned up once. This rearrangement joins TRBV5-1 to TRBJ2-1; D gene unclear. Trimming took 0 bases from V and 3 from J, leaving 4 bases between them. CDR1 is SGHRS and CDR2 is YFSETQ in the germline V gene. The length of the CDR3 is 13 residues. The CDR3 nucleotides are TGCGCCAGCAGCTTGGGGGTCTACAATGAGCAGTTCTTC. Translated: CASSLGVYNEQFF.